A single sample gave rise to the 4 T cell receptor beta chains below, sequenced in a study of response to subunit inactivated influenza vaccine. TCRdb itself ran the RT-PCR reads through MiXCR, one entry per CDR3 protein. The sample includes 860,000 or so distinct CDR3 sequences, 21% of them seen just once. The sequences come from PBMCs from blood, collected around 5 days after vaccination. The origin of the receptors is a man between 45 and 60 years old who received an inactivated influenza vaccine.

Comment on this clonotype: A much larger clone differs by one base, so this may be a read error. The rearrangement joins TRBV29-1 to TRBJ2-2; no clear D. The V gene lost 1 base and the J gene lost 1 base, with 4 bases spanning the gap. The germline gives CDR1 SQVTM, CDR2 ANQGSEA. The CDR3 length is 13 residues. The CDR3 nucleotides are TGCAGCGTTGAAGCGGGGAACACCGGGGAGCTGTTTTTT. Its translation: CSVEAGNTGELFF.

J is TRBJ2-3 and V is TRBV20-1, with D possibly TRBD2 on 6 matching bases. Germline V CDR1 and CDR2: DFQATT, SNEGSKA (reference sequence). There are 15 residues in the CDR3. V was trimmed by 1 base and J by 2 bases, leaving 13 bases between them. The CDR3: CSARGERVNTDTQYF. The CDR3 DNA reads TGCAGTGCTAGAGGCGAGCGGGTGAACACAGATACGCAGTATTTT.

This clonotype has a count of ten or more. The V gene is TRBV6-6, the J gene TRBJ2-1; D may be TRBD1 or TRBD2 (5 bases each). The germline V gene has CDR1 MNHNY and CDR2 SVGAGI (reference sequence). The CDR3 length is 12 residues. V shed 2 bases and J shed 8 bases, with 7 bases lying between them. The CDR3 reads CASSYVGDEQFF. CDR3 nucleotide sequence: TGTGCCAGCAGTTACGTGGGGGATGAGCAGTTCTTC.

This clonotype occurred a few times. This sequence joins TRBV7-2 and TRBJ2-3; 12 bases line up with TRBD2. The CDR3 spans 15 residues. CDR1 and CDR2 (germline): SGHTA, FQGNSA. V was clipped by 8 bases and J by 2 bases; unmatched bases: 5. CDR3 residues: CASGRTSGTTDTQYF. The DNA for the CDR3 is TGTGCCAGCGGACGGACTAGCGGGACCACAGATACGCAGTATTTT.